This T cell receptor beta chain was documented in a study of shared clonotypes between healthy human individuals. Study-level findings and limits: The low donor count limited represented genetic and exposure-history diversity. Rarefaction revealed incomplete sorted-subset sequencing despite large depth. Clonotypes not shared had lower generation probabilities than those common to all four donors. In general, naive subsets displayed greater estimated richness than memory subsets did.

Points on this clone: The antigen is unknown.

Profiled with immunoSEQ multiplex PCR; TCRdb holds only in-frame clones, not every one. Here the sample spans fewer than 1.6 million clones, around 98.5% being singletons. Germline CDR1 is MDHEN and CDR2 is SYDVKM. The CDR3 totals 14 residues. Germline trimming cut 6 bases from V and 4 bases from J; bases unmatched to any gene: 4. Sample: naive CD4+ T cells sorted from blood. As to subset: CD45RA+ positively selected. This clonotype was obtained from a man younger than 45 in good health. V usage is TRBV28 and J usage is TRBJ1-2; the match to TRBD1 covers 11 bases. CDR3 sequence: CASRTGTGGYGYTF. For the CDR3, the DNA is TGTGCCAGCAGAACCGGGACAGGGGGCTATGGCTACACCTTC.